These 20 T cell receptor beta chains share one sample of origin, sequenced in a study of monozygotic twins with inflammatory bowel disease. Each CDR3 protein gets one entry in TCRdb, which reprocessed the 5' RACE reads and gives no DNA. The specimen's table records about 420,000 distinct CDR3 sequences. Sequencing input: blood. All receptors come from a human donor with ulcerative colitis or Crohn's disease, or a healthy co-twin of an affected twin (not recorded which).

The chain carries TRBV4-1 and TRBJ2-2. Germline V lookup: CDR1 MGHRA, CDR2 YSYEKL. CDR3 size: 12 residues. The CDR3 sequence: CASQRDTGELFF.

The gene calls are TRBV27 and TRBJ2-3; TCRdb's D call, TRBD1, is unchecked because there is no DNA. The CDR3 length is 12 residues. The germline V gene has CDR1 MNHEY and CDR2 SMNVEV (reference sequence). Here the CDR3 reads CASSAQGDTQYF.

V usage is TRBV2 and J usage is TRBJ2-3. The CDR3 contains 13 residues. Per germline, CDR1 SNHLY and CDR2 FYNNEI. The CDR3 is CASSERVADTQYF.

The chain combines TRBV10-2 with TRBJ1-1; TCRdb calls TRBD1, which cannot be checked without DNA. The CDR3 loop spans 12 amino acids. From germline, CDR1 is WSHSY and CDR2 SAAADI. The CDR3 sequence is CASWGGDTEAFF.

This chain connects TRBV2 to TRBJ2-1. The CDR3 loop spans 13 amino acids. The germline V gene encodes CDR1 SNHLY and CDR2 FYNNEI. The CDR3 spells CASRDFWVMEQFF. Full variable domain (outside the CDR3, taken from reference TRBV2 and TRBJ2-1): EPEVTQTPSHQVTQMGQEVILRCVPISNHLYFYWYRQILGQKVEFLVSFYNNEISEKSEIFDDQFSVERPDGSNFTLKIRSTKLEDSAMYFCASRDFWVMEQFFGPGTRLTVL.

The rearrangement links TRBV10-3 to TRBJ2-5. Germline CDR1 is ENHRY and CDR2 is SYGVKD. CDR3 length: 15 amino acids. The CDR3 reads CAISSTGRNQETQYF.

The chain links TRBV15 to TRBJ2-7; with no DNA, the TCRdb D assignment of TRBD2 cannot be verified. From germline, CDR1 is LNHNV and CDR2 YYDKDF (reference sequence). The CDR3 has 14 amino acids. This CDR3 is CATSTRTSRYEQYF.

This sequence joins TRBV29-1 and TRBJ2-1; with no DNA, the TCRdb D assignment of TRBD1 cannot be verified. Germline lookup yields CDR1 SQVTM and CDR2 ANQGSEA. The CDR3 contains 15 residues. The CDR3 sequence: CSVVRGTSSYNEQFF.

CDR3: CASSVGTVDYEQYF. The rearrangement links TRBV5-1 to TRBJ2-7; TCRdb gives TRBD1 as the D gene, but with no DNA this cannot be confirmed. Germline V CDR1 and CDR2: SGHRS, YFSETQ. The CDR3 covers 14 residues. Looking up the rest from reference TRBV5-1 and TRBJ2-7 gives the full variable domain: KAGVTQTPRYLIKTRGQQVTLSCSPISGHRSVSWYQQTPGQGLQFLFEYFSETQRNKGNFPGRFSGRQFSNSRSEMNVSTLELGDSALYLCASSVGTVDYEQYFGPGTRLTVT.

The chain employs TRBV27 and TRBJ1-2; TCRdb proposes TRBD1, but this gene call is untestable without DNA. The CDR3 loop spans 15 amino acids. Germline CDR1 is MNHEY and CDR2 is SMNVEV (reference sequence). The CDR3 loop reads CASRDRDSGLGGYTF.

The CDR3 loop is CASSLTWTGAYEQYF. The chain joins TRBV4-3 to TRBJ2-7; TCRdb's D call of TRBD1 is untestable without DNA. The CDR3 covers 15 residues. Germline CDR1 is LGHNA and CDR2 is YSLEER.

The chain is built from TRBV4-1 and TRBJ1-2. CDR3 size: 12 residues. The germline CDR1 and CDR2 sequences are MGHRA and YSYEKL. This chain's CDR3 is CASSLGAEGYTF.

This chain links TRBV12-3 or TRBV12-4 with TRBJ2-2. The CDR3 sequence is 17 residues long. CDR3 amino acids: CASSFGPRHRGTGELFF.

This chain uses TRBV6-5 with TRBJ1-2. The CDR3 runs 13 residues. CDR1 and CDR2 from the germline V gene are MNHEY and SVGAGI. CDR3 loop: CASSPRQNYGYTF.

The chain carries TRBV5-4 and TRBJ2-4; as DNA is missing, the TRBD1 call by TCRdb cannot be tested. There are 17 residues in the CDR3. Germline V CDR1 and CDR2: SGHNT, YYREEE (reference sequence). This chain's CDR3 is CASSFMTGQGAKNIQYF.

This chain links TRBV4-3 with TRBJ1-2. The CDR3 has 14 residues. Germline V gene sequence: CDR1 LGHNA, CDR2 YSLEER. The CDR3 protein is CASSHSSEGYGYTF.

The chain is built from TRBV5-1 and TRBJ2-5; checking the TCRdb D call of TRBD1 is not possible without DNA. The CDR3 runs to 12 residues. Germline V gives CDR1 SGHRS, CDR2 YFSETQ. CDR3 sequence reads: CATGTGQETQYF.

The chain employs TRBV5-1 and TRBJ1-1. The CDR3 runs 14 residues. Germline V gives CDR1 SGHRS, CDR2 YFSETQ. The CDR3 protein is CASSSDGMNTEAFF.

J is TRBJ2-1 and V is TRBV29-1; TCRdb gives TRBD1 as the D gene, but with no DNA this cannot be confirmed. The CDR3 is 17 residues long. CDR1 is SQVTM and CDR2 is ANQGSEA in the germline V gene. This CDR3 is CSVDPGLKVGSYNEQFF.

The chain employs TRBV5-1 and TRBJ1-1; TCRdb calls TRBD1, which cannot be checked without DNA. Germline V gene sequence: CDR1 SGHRS, CDR2 YFSETQ. The CDR3 contains 14 residues. CDR3 amino acids: CASSPDRGFTEAFF.